This T cell receptor (beta chain) was observed in a study of vaccination effects on CD4 cells after COVID-19. General study points: Just 1 of 255 vaccine-induced clones in healthy recipients was cross-reactive. Infection- and vaccine-induced clones contracted markedly late after vaccination.

Sequencing was performed with immunoSEQ multiplex PCR; in TCRdb, only in-frame clones are kept and a portion is missing. The table lists some 23,000 clones, 65% to 85% of them singletons. CDR3 length: 12 amino acids. Unmatched junction bases numbered 5, after V lost 10 bases and J lost 4 bases. Per the germline V gene, CDR1 is ENHRY and CDR2 is SYGVKD. Under the ViraFEST assay, PBMC were stimulated with viral peptide pools so that antigen-specific CD4+ T cells expanded. Sequencing was performed afterwards. Once cultured for 10 days, the cells underwent separation to obtain CD4+ T cells. Each participant received a vaccine that was either BNT162b2 or mRNA-1273, given as two doses. A density of about 2 million PBMC per well was used; these cells were cultured with roughly 10 IU/ml IL-2 and approximately 9.4 ug/ml peptides. Only a few counts were recorded for this clone. Its antigen remains unidentified.

The source of this sequence is a human donor who received a COVID-19 vaccine. The chain combines TRBV10-3 with TRBJ2-7; 9 bases are a match to TRBD1. The starting material was CD4+ T cells from PBMCs cultured with HCoV-229E spike peptides, obtained after COVID-19 vaccination. CDR3 loop: CATEDRGYEQYF. In DNA, the CDR3 is TGTGCCACAGAAGACAGGGGGTACGAGCAGTACTTC.